Described below is a single TCR beta chain sequence and its context. As originally analysed: Amplification of reference gene primers was used by the study to estimate nucleated cell counts. The repertoire was sequenced with immunoSEQ multiplex PCR; TCRdb's copy has only in-frame clones and lacks some. That table supplies the V and J calls and clone size; D and trimming were determined from the DNA. This table holds 100,000 or so clones, roughly 80% found once. The source of the sample is a study of blood T cell repertoires in COVID-19. Study-wide context: There were acute and convalescent COVID-19 samples, and they came from the United States, Italy and Spain.

The CDR3 is 15 amino acids. V was pared by 0 bases and J by 5 bases, with 14 bases between. Germline V gene data show CDR1 as SGHRS and CDR2 as YFSETQ. The chain is built from TRBV5-1 and TRBJ2-5, with D uncertain. The origin of this receptor is a man aged 65 to 85 with active or convalescent COVID-19. Material: peripheral blood. CDR3 sequence: CASSLARQAGETQYF. The CDR3 DNA reads TGCGCCAGCAGCTTGGCCCGGCAGGCTGGGGAGACCCAGTACTTC.